A selection of T cell receptor beta chains follows, all from one sample in a study of T cell changes during pregnancy in multiple sclerosis. Method: immunoSEQ multiplex PCR; TCRdb's copy keeps in-frame clones and lacks some. The table records 90,000 to 100,000 clones, more than 85% of them present only once. Sample: peripheral blood, taken in the first trimester of pregnancy. The receptors derive from a female donor with multiple sclerosis, enrolled in a pregnancy study. Each CDR3 is given with its conserved first and last residue. The D gene is left open where the match is weak. Size values are once, few and many counts, or a class for expanded clones, and some rows have none.

j_call d_call v_call clone_size cdr3_aa cdr3_nt
TRBJ2-5 TRBD1 TRBV2 - CASTLGQGARETQYF TGTGCCAGCACTTTGGGACAGGGGGCCCGGGAGACCCAGTACTTC
TRBJ1-2 TRBD1 TRBV11-1 - CASSLSTGDYGYTF TGTGCCAGCAGCTTAAGTACAGGGGACTATGGCTACACCTTC
TRBJ1-2 TRBD1 TRBV30 - CACLTGEVFYGYTF TGTGCCTGCCTGACAGGGGAAGTTTTCTATGGCTACACCTTC
TRBJ2-3 - TRBV29-1 - CSVTRASTDTQYF TGCAGCGTTACGCGAGCGTCGACAGATACGCAGTATTTT
TRBJ2-3 - TRBV30 - CAWNSGFTDTQYF TGTGCCTGGAATAGCGGCTTCACAGATACGCAGTATTTT
TRBJ2-4 - TRBV7-9 - CASSLADSGLAKNIQYF TGTGCCAGCAGCTTAGCAGATAGCGGTCTAGCCAAAAACATTCAGTACTTC
TRBJ2-2 TRBD2 TRBV5-1 - CASRTGPAGAGELFF TGCGCCAGCCGAACGGGGCCAGCGGGAGCCGGGGAGCTGTTTTTT
TRBJ1-1 - TRBV5-1 - CASSLGGNTEAFF TGCGCCAGCAGCTTAGGGGGGAACACTGAAGCTTTCTTT
TRBJ1-1 TRBD1 TRBV7-3 once CASSSHRGATEAFF TGTGCCAGCAGCTCCCACAGGGGGGCCACTGAAGCTTTCTTT
TRBJ2-3 TRBD2 TRBV5-1 - CASSARTSGRAKDTQYF TGCGCCAGCAGCGCCCGGACTAGCGGGAGGGCCAAAGATACGCAGTATTTT